This TCR beta chain was identified in a study of blood T cell repertoires in COVID-19. Study as a whole: Sites in the United States, Italy and Spain provided acute and convalescent COVID-19 samples. PBMCs, B-cell-depleted T cells, or T cells provided the cDNA or gDNA that made up the material.

V gave up 5 bases and J gave up 4 bases; unmatched junction bases: 9. Per germline, CDR1 MNHEY and CDR2 SMNVEV (reference sequence). This CDR3 region has 15 residues. Profiling relied on immunoSEQ multiplex PCR, and the TCRdb table lists in-frame clones only, not all of them. Among some 380,000 clones listed, around 84% were seen once. This sequence originates from a human donor with acute or convalescent COVID-19. The donor label of this sample is uncertain. Sequencing input: peripheral blood. The V and J genes are TRBV27 and TRBJ2-7; 9 bases fit TRBD1. CDR3 sequence reads: CASSTTGGRTYEQYF. The CDR3 region has the DNA TGTGCCAGCAGTACCACAGGGGGCCGAACGTACGAGCAGTACTTC.